Listed below are T cell receptor beta chains from one sample, sequenced in a study of CD8+ T cells in alopecia areata. The repertoire was sequenced with immunoSEQ multiplex PCR; TCRdb's copy has only in-frame clones and lacks some. The table shows about 82,000 clones, with just over 50% occurring only once. The sequencing sample was made of NKG2D-high CD8+ T cells sorted from blood. The receptors were sampled from a human donor with alopecia areata. CDR3s include the opening cysteine and the closing phenylalanine or tryptophan. D genes are given only for firm matches. Clone size is shown for a subset of rows, as once, few, many or a class of expanded clone.

TRBJ2-5 | TRBD1 | NA | TRBV19 | CASSDRVDLQETQYF | TGTGCCAGTAGTGACAGGGTAGATCTCCAAGAGACCCAGTACTTC
TRBJ2-7 | TRBD2 | few | TRBV5-1 | CASSLGGGEQYF | TGCGCCAGCAGCTTGGGCGGGGGCGAGCAGTACTTC
TRBJ1-1 | NA | NA | TRBV2 | CASIQEIEAFF | TGTGCCAGCATTCAGGAGATTGAAGCTTTCTTT
TRBJ2-5 | TRBD2 | few | TRBV7-9 | CASSPSVSGGSQETQYF | TGTGCCAGCAGCCCATCGGTCAGCGGGGGGAGCCAAGAGACCCAGTACTTC
TRBJ2-1 | NA | NA | TRBV5-4 | CASSSWRSSYNEQFF | TGTGCCAGCAGCTCCTGGAGGAGCTCCTACAATGAGCAGTTCTTC
TRBJ2-3 | TRBD2 | few | TRBV29-1 | CSVEYDKREQYTQYF | TGCAGCGTTGAATATGACAAGCGGGAACAATATACGCAGTATTTT
TRBJ2-1 | TRBD2 | NA | TRBV27 | CASRRAGGSYNEQFF | TGTGCCAGCAGACGAGCGGGGGGGTCCTACAATGAGCAGTTCTTC
TRBJ2-7 | NA | NA | TRBV29-1 | CSVTLVYEQYF | TGCAGCGTCACCCTAGTCTACGAGCAGTACTTC
TRBJ2-2 | NA | NA | TRBV29-1 | CSVGTNTGELFF | TGCAGCGTTGGGACTAACACCGGGGAGCTGTTTTTT
TRBJ2-4 | NA | NA | TRBV7-9 | CASTIGGAKNIQYF | TGTGCCAGCACCATAGGGGGGGCCAAAAACATTCAGTACTTC
TRBJ2-7 | TRBD1 | NA | TRBV27 | CASSLALGTDYEQYF | TGTGCCAGCAGTTTAGCGCTTGGGACAGACTACGAGCAGTACTTC
TRBJ1-5 | NA | NA | TRBV4-1 | CASSQVRNQPQHF | TGCGCCAGCAGCCAAGTCCGGAATCAGCCCCAGCATTTT
TRBJ2-5 | NA | few | TRBV7-8 | CASSLPRKGGTQYF | TGTGCCAGCAGCTTACCCAGAAAGGGTGGGACCCAGTACTTC
TRBJ2-7 | NA | NA | TRBV7-2 | CASSLGSGEQYF | TGTGCCAGCAGCTTAGGATCGGGGGAGCAGTACTTC
TRBJ2-5 | NA | few | TRBV28 | CASSMYQETQYF | TGTGCCAGCAGTATGTACCAAGAGACCCAGTACTTC
TRBJ2-6 | NA | NA | TRBV30 | CAWDTGTLIGANVLTF | TGTGCCTGGGATACCGGGACCCTTATCGGGGCCAACGTCCTGACTTTC
TRBJ1-1 | NA | NA | TRBV19 | CASSTIRGLNTEAFF | TGTGCCAGTAGTACCATTAGGGGACTGAACACTGAAGCTTTCTTT
TRBJ2-7 | NA | NA | TRBV7-9 | CASSLEGWYEQYF | TGTGCCAGCAGCTTAGAGGGGTGGTACGAGCAGTACTTC
TRBJ2-3 | NA | NA | TRBV5-1 | CASSLPGDTQYF | TGCGCCAGCAGCTTGCCGGGGGATACGCAGTATTTT
TRBJ2-7 | TRBD1 | few | TRBV29-1 | CSVEINYGTGFGGPYEQYF | TGCAGCGTTGAAATTAACTATGGGACAGGGTTCGGGGGACCCTACGAGCAGTACTTC
TRBJ2-7 | NA | NA | TRBV11-2 | CASTPPGNYEQYF | TGTGCCAGCACTCCCCCGGGCAACTACGAGCAGTACTTC
TRBJ1-1 | NA | few | TRBV29-1 | CSGGWGRDEAFF | TGCAGCGGAGGATGGGGTAGAGATGAAGCTTTCTTT
TRBJ2-2 | NA | NA | TRBV5-1 | CASSLEEKGELFF | TGCGCCAGCAGCTTGGAGGAGAAGGGGGAGCTGTTTTTT
TRBJ2-5 | NA | many | TRBV28 | CATARLGGQETQYF | TGTGCTACCGCCCGATTAGGCGGACAAGAGACCCAGTACTTC
TRBJ2-3 | NA | NA | TRBV7-2 | CASSSQGTQYF | TGTGCCAGCAGCTCCCAGGGCACGCAGTATTTT
TRBJ2-3 | TRBD2 | few | TRBV28 | CASTEGGTQYF | TGTGCCAGCACCGAGGGAGGGACGCAGTATTTT
TRBJ2-6 | NA | NA | TRBV27 | CASSLYGELSGANVLTF | TGTGCCAGCAGTTTATATGGGGAACTCTCTGGGGCCAACGTCCTGACTTTC
TRBJ2-7 | TRBD1 | NA | TRBV28 | CASSSRTGSYEQYF | TGTGCCAGCAGTTCCAGGACAGGGTCCTACGAGCAGTACTTC
TRBJ2-1 | NA | NA | TRBV7-2 | CASSLVGSGSYNEQFF | TGTGCCAGCAGCTTAGTAGGGAGTGGCTCCTACAATGAGCAGTTCTTC
TRBJ2-1 | TRBD1 | few | TRBV29-1 | CSARQGASHNEQFF | TGCAGCGCTCGACAGGGGGCCTCCCACAATGAGCAGTTCTTC
TRBJ2-7 | NA | NA | TRBV4-3 | CASSPGQGENEQYF | TGCGCCAGCAGTCCGGGGCAGGGAGAGAACGAGCAGTACTTC
TRBJ2-7 | NA | NA | TRBV14 | CASSQGSSEQYF | TGTGCCAGCAGCCAGGGGTCCTCGGAGCAGTACTTC
TRBJ1-5 | NA | NA | TRBV29-1 | CSAVEGHNQPQHF | TGCAGCGCCGTAGAGGGGCACAATCAGCCCCAGCATTTT
TRBJ1-2 | NA | NA | TRBV7-9 | CASSHSQGGNYGYTF | TGTGCCAGCAGCCACTCGCAGGGAGGAAACTATGGCTACACCTTC
TRBJ2-5 | NA | NA | TRBV4-1 | CASSQEGPDETQYF | TGCGCCAGCAGCCAAGAGGGGCCCGATGAGACCCAGTACTTC